This T cell receptor beta chain was captured by sequencing in a study of cytomegalovirus exposure and HLA in healthy donors. The wider study: Inside one of the first data releases sat around 80 million unique TCRs taken from HLA-typed donors.

This clone appeared a few times. From germline, CDR1 is ENHRY and CDR2 SYGVKD. With 4 bases removed from V and 2 bases from J, the gap between germline ends came to 4 bases. The CDR3 contains 12 residues. It was with 60 Vbeta and 13 Jbeta primers that the PCR ran. Only in-frame clones appear in the TCRdb table, and some are missing; sequencing was by immunoSEQ multiplex PCR. The data show under 200,000 clones, with 77% seen just once and about 2.6% held by the top ten. The sequence came from a middle-aged woman in good health and CMV-seropositive. Sequenced sample: PBMCs. The chain has TRBV10-3 and TRBJ2-3; D not certain. DNA for the CDR3: TGTGCCATCAGTGGAGACACAGATACGCAGTATTTT. Encoded protein: CAISGDTDTQYF.